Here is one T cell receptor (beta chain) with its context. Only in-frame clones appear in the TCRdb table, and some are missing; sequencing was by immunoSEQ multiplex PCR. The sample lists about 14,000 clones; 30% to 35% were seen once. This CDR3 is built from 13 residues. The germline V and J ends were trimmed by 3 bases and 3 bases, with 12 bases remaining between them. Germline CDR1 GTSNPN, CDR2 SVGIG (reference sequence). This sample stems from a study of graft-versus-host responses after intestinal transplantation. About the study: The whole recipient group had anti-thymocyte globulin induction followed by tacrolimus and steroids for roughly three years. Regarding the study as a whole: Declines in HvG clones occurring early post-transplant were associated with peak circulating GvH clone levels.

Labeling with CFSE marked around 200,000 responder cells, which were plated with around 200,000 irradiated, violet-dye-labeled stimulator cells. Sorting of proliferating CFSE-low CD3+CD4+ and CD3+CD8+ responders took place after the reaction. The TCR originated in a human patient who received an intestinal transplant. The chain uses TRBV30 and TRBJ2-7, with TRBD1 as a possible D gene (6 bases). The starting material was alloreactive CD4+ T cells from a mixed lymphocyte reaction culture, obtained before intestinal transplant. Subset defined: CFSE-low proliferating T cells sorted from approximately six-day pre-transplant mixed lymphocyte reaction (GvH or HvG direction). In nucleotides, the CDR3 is TGTGCCTGGAGGGTCGGACAGTACTACGAGCAGTACTTC. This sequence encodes CAWRVGQYYEQYF.